This T cell receptor beta chain was found in a study of T cell clones after liver transplantation (dated by TCRdb to 2018 to 2020). Regarding the research as a whole: The samples were obtained from ITN030ST, a randomized trial that attempted immunosuppression withdrawal within 2 years after liver transplantation. Donor-reactive T cell clones were identified by TCRbeta sequencing following a pre-transplant mixed lymphocyte reaction and were subsequently tracked in post-transplant blood. As an antigen-independent comparator for donor-reactive sequences, third party-reactive TCRbeta sequences were also identified from pre-transplant MLRs. Of the eight recipients, a few were HCV-positive, while the remaining recipients had been transplanted for non-autoimmune, non-viral indications. No induction therapy was given to the subjects, and standard immunosuppression was administered until randomization at 12-24 months post-transplant. Tolerance was defined as complete immunosuppression withdrawal for at least one year with no rise in liver enzymes beyond twice the upper limit of normal. Blood samples were collected pre-transplant, then pre-randomization ahead of withdrawal, and finally post-randomization once withdrawal had either been completed or failed. Of the 8 liver transplant recipients making up the studied cohort, 3 were classified as tolerant and 5 as non-tolerant.

The paper's findings and limits, for the study overall: The decline in donor-reactive sequences exceeded the decline in third party-reactive sequences, suggesting partial antigen-specific deletion that was unrelated to withdrawal success. Because of small, heterogeneous patient numbers and non-standardized post-transplant time points, the conclusions were only preliminary. Once repertoire turnover was taken into account, donor-reactive detection showed a significant reduction for CD4 in 7 of 8 subjects and for CD8 in 8 of 8. A significant post-transplant decrease in circulating donor-reactive CD4 TCRbeta sequences was observed in 5 of 8 subjects, irrespective of tolerance or HCV status. Because allograft tissue specimens were not available, migration of donor-reactive T cells into the graft, rather than deletion, may have occurred. Low numbers of available donor cells limited the measurable donor-reactive repertoire in a couple of subjects.

High-throughput TCRbeta CDR3 sequencing of frozen genomic DNA was performed by immunoSEQ, including PCR amplification, mapping, bias correction and internal controls. Per the authors' processing: Productive rearrangements were kept, and unique TCRbeta sequences were defined by CDR3 nucleotide sequence plus V and J gene. A sequence counted as donor-reactive only if the sequence showed at least 5-fold expansion in CFSE-low cells compared with unstimulated pre-transplant cells and had a frequency of at least 0.01%. To ensure at least 90% detection power, minimum frequency thresholds were set for each subject based on that subject's lowest-template unstimulated sample. Jensen-Shannon divergence between the top 1000 TCRbeta sequences post- versus pre-transplant served as the measure of repertoire turnover. Two-sided Fisher's exact tests were used to test for changes in how often donor-reactive sequences were detected. TCRdb holds this immuneACCESS table with in-frame rearrangements only. Some clones are missing; in checked studies, unresolved V genes explain under half, and the rest has no known cause. That table supplies the V and J calls and clone size; D and trimming were determined from the DNA. The sample table shows around 100,000 clones, and roughly four fifths are seen once. The top ten constitute approximately 2.8% of the sample.

CDR1 and CDR2 (MDHEN, SYDVKM) derive from the germline V gene. V loses 8 bases at its end and J loses 7 bases; junction bases beyond the gene matches: 8. The CDR3 holds 13 amino acids from the cysteine to the phenylalanine. Left in the record is the CDR3 DNA by itself, 39 bases read in frame from the first base. Thawed unstimulated PBMCs were stained for CD3, CD4 and CD8 and FACS-sorted into CD3+CD4+ and CD3+CD8+ populations. All 8 studied subjects were randomized to withdrawal of immunosuppression. Genomic DNA was isolated with the Qiagen DNeasy Blood and Tissue Kit. Of note for this clone: Its cognate antigen has yet to be identified. Nothing much larger sits one base from this clone, and base qualities are not available.

The receptor chain draws on TRBV28 and TRBJ1-5, and 7 bases in between align with TRBD1. This receptor was identified in a human patient who received a liver transplant. Once a transplant has taken place, some T cells may be donor derived. This specimen consisted of CD4+ T cells from blood, obtained 47 months after liver transplant. CDR3 sequence: CASVSGGLQPQHF. Read as DNA, the sequence is TGTGCCAGCGTCTCAGGGGGGTTACAGCCCCAGCATTTT.